One and the same sample provided the 27 T cell receptor beta chains below, sequenced in a study of blood T cells in healthy people across ages. PCR was performed a second time for about 6 to 12 cycles using a sample-barcoded 5' primer and a J-beta primer mix. TCRdb independently ran MiXCR on the 5' RACE reads; one entry per CDR3 protein. The data contain 650,000 to 700,000 distinct CDR3 sequences, about 30% of them singletons. The sample was blood. Source of these receptors: a woman older than 75 in good health.

This clonotype has only a few counts. This chain joins TRBV6-2 or TRBV6-3 and TRBJ2-6; D tentatively reads TRBD1 or TRBD2 (5 bases each). The CDR3 has 17 amino acids. The germline gives CDR1 MNHEY, CDR2 SVGEGT. The V end lost 10 bases, the J end lost 0 bases, and 19 bases lay between the germline ends. CDR3 loop: CATLSGTWGSGANVLTF. The DNA of the CDR3 is TGTGCCACCTTGTCCGGGACCTGGGGCTCTGGGGCCAACGTCCTGACTTTC.

This clonotype has at least ten counts. V and J are TRBV15 and TRBJ2-6; D may correspond to TRBD1 or TRBD2 (5 bases each). CDR1 and CDR2 from the germline V gene are LNHNV and YYDKDF (reference sequence). The CDR3 loop spans 15 amino acids. V was pared by 5 bases and J by 4 bases, with 12 bases between. CDR3 loop: CATSGGGSGANVLTF. The CDR3 DNA sequence: TGTGCCACCAGCGGTGGGGGATCCGGGGCCAACGTCCTGACTTTC.

About this clonotype itself: A much larger clone differs by one base, so this may be a read error. The V and J genes are TRBV27 and TRBJ2-1; TRBD1 matches 9 bases. This CDR3 region has 16 residues. Germline V gene data show CDR1 as MNHEY and CDR2 as SMNVEV (reference sequence). The junction had 15 bases not matched to a gene; V was cut back by 6 bases and J by 9 bases. CDR3 coding DNA: TGTGCCAGCAGGCCAAACTGGGACAGGGTATCTATTGAGCAGTTCTTC. It translates to CASRPNWDRVSIEQFF.

The chain links TRBV7-9 to TRBJ2-1, with D unclear. V shed 4 bases and J shed 5 bases, with 12 bases lying between them. Germline lookup yields CDR1 SEHNR and CDR2 FQNEAQ (reference sequence). The CDR3 extends over 14 amino acids. DNA of the CDR3: TGTGCCAGCAGCTGTGGCCACGTGGACAATGAGCAGTTCTTC. This sequence encodes CASSCGHVDNEQFF.

This clonotype was observed at least ten times. The gene calls are TRBV5-1 and TRBJ2-5, with 8 positions matching TRBD1. The ends lost 7 bases at V and 4 bases at J; junction bases unmatched: 21. Germline values: CDR1 SGHRS, CDR2 YFSETQ. The CDR3 contains 18 residues. CDR3 loop: CASHSGPRGRTGRETQYF. The DNA of the CDR3 is TGCGCCAGCCACAGCGGCCCTCGGGGACGGACAGGGCGAGAGACCCAGTACTTC.

The chain links TRBV20-1 to TRBJ2-7, with TRBD1 as a possible D gene (5 bases). The V end was cut by 2 bases, the J end by 10 bases, with 15 bases between. The CDR3 sequence is 12 residues long. Looked up from germline, CDR1 is DFQATT and CDR2 is SNEGSKA (reference sequence). CDR3 amino acids: CSARPITGPQYF. The CDR3 DNA reads TGCAGTGCTAGACCTATAACAGGTCCCCAGTACTTC.

This clonotype showed up just a few times. With a much larger clone just one base away, this may be a read error. The chain combines TRBV9 with TRBJ2-7; D is uncertain. The ends were cut back, 0 bases at V and 9 bases at J, with 22 bases in the middle. This CDR3 contains 16 residues. The germline gives CDR1 SGDLS, CDR2 YYNGEE. In DNA, the CDR3 is TGTGCCAGCAGCGTAGGGGGTTTGGCCTCCATCCACGGGCAGTACTTC. Protein product: CASSVGGLASIHGQYF.

The V call is TRBV27, the J call TRBJ2-7, with D tentatively TRBD1 or TRBD2 (7 bases each). The CDR3 consists of 15 residues. V gave up 2 bases and J gave up 0 bases, with 11 bases separating them. Germline assignment: CDR1 MNHEY and CDR2 SMNVEV (reference sequence). Written as DNA, the CDR3 is TGTGCCAGCAGTTTAAAGCGGGACAGCTCCTACGAGCAGTACTTC. Residues: CASSLKRDSSYEQYF.

Note on this clonotype: Being one base from a much bigger clone, this may be a read error. The chain links TRBV5-5 to TRBJ2-7; D may be TRBD1 (5 bases). Trimming took off 4 bases at V and 7 bases at J, with 15 bases between the two ends. Germline CDR1 SGHKS, CDR2 YYEKEE (reference sequence). The CDR3 loop spans 13 amino acids. The chain's CDR3 is CASSLDIYNEQYF. CDR3 sequence (DNA): TGTGCCAGCAGCCTGGACATCTACAATGAGCAGTACTTC.

This clonotype was picked up a small number of times. A read error may be the cause here, since a much bigger clone is one base away. The rearrangement links TRBV20-1 to TRBJ1-2; 8 nucleotides align to TRBD1. There are 12 residues in the CDR3. Germline CDR1 DFQATT, CDR2 SNEGSKA (reference sequence). CDR3 in amino acids: CRARQGSSGYTF. In nucleotides, the CDR3 is TGCAGGGCTAGACAGGGGTCGAGTGGCTACACCTTC.

There are many counts of this clonotype. The V and J genes are TRBV29-1 and TRBJ1-1, with 7 positions matching TRBD1. The CDR3 is 14 amino acids. Germline CDR1 is SQVTM and CDR2 is ANQGSEA. Trimming removed 4 bases from V and 0 bases from J; junction bases left unmatched: 5. CDR3 residues: CSVAAGGLNTEAFF. The CDR3, as DNA: TGCAGCGTTGCGGCAGGGGGTTTGAACACTGAAGCTTTCTTT. The full variable domain, rest sourced from reference TRBV29-1 and TRBJ1-1, is SAVISQKPSRDICQRGTSLTIQCQVDSQVTMMFWYRQQPGQSLTLIATANQGSEATYESGFVIDKFPISRPNLTFSTLTVSNMSPEDSSIYLCSVAAGGLNTEAFFGQGTRLTVV.

V gene TRBV11-2 combines with J gene TRBJ2-4; D is unclear. Germline CDR1 and CDR2: SGHAT and FQNNGV. Between the trimmed V and J ends, which lost 5 bases and 0 bases, there was a span of 14 bases. The CDR3 runs to 16 residues. CDR3 amino acids: CASSVDGRLAKNIQYF. The DNA of the CDR3 is TGTGCCAGCAGCGTTGACGGCCGTCTAGCCAAAAACATTCAGTACTTC.

The J gene is TRBJ2-1, the V gene TRBV27, with 13 bases matching TRBD2. Germline V gene data show CDR1 as MNHEY and CDR2 as SMNVEV (reference sequence). CDR3 length: 16 amino acids. V lost 7 bases and J lost 5; bases outside the gene matches: 8. CDR3: CASIPTSGGLNNEQFF. The CDR3 bases are TGTGCCAGCATACCGACTAGCGGGGGGCTAAACAATGAGCAGTTCTTC.

J is TRBJ2-4 and V is TRBV18; D call uncertain. The DNA end lines up better with TRBJ2-7; the J call may be wrong. The CDR3 has 15 residues. Germline CDR1 KGHSH, CDR2 LQKENI. CDR3 loop: CASSLGVSPSGEQYF. The CDR3 coding sequence is TGTGCCAGCTCACTTGGGGTCAGCCCCTCCGGCGAGCAGTACTTC.

This clonotype has a handful of counts. V and J are TRBV14 and TRBJ1-2, with unresolved D. The length of the CDR3 is 13 residues. Germline V CDR1 and CDR2: SGHDN, FVKESK. Trimming left V 3 bases short and J 7 bases short, with 12 bases between. The CDR3 DNA follows: TGTGCCAGCAGCCAGCCAGAAGGAGGTGGCTACACCTTC. Translated, it gives CASSQPEGGGYTF.

This clonotype was picked up many times. The chain is built from TRBV15 and TRBJ2-7, with 9 bases that match TRBD2. After removal of 1 base from V and 0 bases from J, the junction contained 4 bases not matched to a gene. This CDR3 spans 16 amino acids. Germline CDR1 reads LNHNV; CDR2 reads YYDKDF (reference sequence). Here the CDR3 DNA reads TGTGCCACCAGCAGAGGGCTAGCGGGGAGCTCCTACGAGCAGTACTTC. Amino acids: CATSRGLAGSSYEQYF.

The chain recombines TRBV20-1 with TRBJ2-3; 7 positions match TRBD1. V shed 7 bases and J 4 bases; nucleotides not matched to a gene: 14. This CDR3 spans 15 amino acids. In germline, CDR1 is DFQATT, CDR2 SNEGSKA (reference sequence). The CDR3 is CSVGGRGGASDTQYF. The CDR3 nucleotides read TGCAGTGTAGGGGGCCGAGGGGGCGCCTCAGATACGCAGTATTTT.

J is TRBJ1-4 and V is TRBV4-1; no clear D. Between the trimmed V and J ends, which lost 0 bases and 4 bases, there was a span of 9 bases. The germline gives CDR1 MGHRA, CDR2 YSYEKL. This CDR3 has 15 residues. The CDR3 coding sequence is TGCGCCAGCAGCCAAGATCTTGGGTTTAATGAAAAACTGTTTTTT. It specifies CASSQDLGFNEKLFF.

The chain recombines TRBV29-1 with TRBJ2-1; possibly TRBD1 or TRBD2 for D (6 bases each). Trimming stripped 6 bases from V and 2 bases from J, with 14 bases between. The germline gives CDR1 SQVTM, CDR2 ANQGSEA. CDR3 length: 14 amino acids. CDR3 DNA sequence: TGCAGCGTGGGGTGGGGGGCGCCCTACAATGAGCAGTTCTTC. Its protein is CSVGWGAPYNEQFF.

This clonotype showed up just once. The V call is TRBV29-1, the J call TRBJ2-7; D is undetermined. The CDR3 contains 11 residues. Per the germline V gene, CDR1 is SQVTM and CDR2 is ANQGSEA. Trimming left V 7 bases short and J 3 bases short, with 10 bases between. The CDR3 loop is CSGVNGYEQYF. Here the CDR3 DNA reads TGCAGCGGCGTAAATGGCTACGAGCAGTACTTC.

The genes are TRBV30 and TRBJ2-1; TRBD2 matches 7 bases. The J segment lost 7 bases and the V segment lost 3 bases, leaving 9 bases of the junction unmatched. CDR1 and CDR2 from the germline V gene are GTSNPN and SVGIG (reference sequence). The CDR3 covers 14 residues. Here the CDR3 reads CAWRLEAGWNEQFF. The CDR3 region has the DNA TGTGCCTGGAGGTTGGAAGCGGGGTGGAATGAGCAGTTCTTC.

This clonotype showed up many times. CDR3 loop: CASSQEWGGGNQPQHF. The CDR3 region has the DNA TGCGCCAGCAGCCAAGAGTGGGGAGGGGGCAATCAGCCCCAGCATTTT. V gene TRBV4-3 combines with J gene TRBJ1-5; weak D call: TRBD1 (5 bases). Trimming pared 0 bases from V and 2 bases from J, leaving 11 bases between. Germline V CDR1 and CDR2: LGHNA, YSLEER. This CDR3 is built from 16 residues.

On this clonotype itself: Relative to the germline gene, one junction end is altered; a read error may explain this. The rearrangement joins TRBV2 to TRBJ2-6, with D tentatively TRBD1 (5 bases). The CDR3 length is 17 residues. In germline, CDR1 is SNHLY, CDR2 FYNNEI. CDR3 DNA sequence: TGTGCCAGCAGTGAAGCGAAACAGTTCTCTGGGGCCAACGTCCGGACTTTC. It translates to CASSEAKQFSGANVRTF.

This clonotype was recorded many times. V and J are TRBV29-1 and TRBJ2-7; D assignment may be TRBD1 or TRBD2 (5 bases each). This CDR3 is 12 amino acids long. Trimming took 6 bases from V and 3 from J, leaving 12 bases between them. The germline V gene encodes CDR1 SQVTM and CDR2 ANQGSEA. The CDR3 sequence: CSVGVDSYEQYF. CDR3 bases: TGCAGCGTGGGGGTCGACAGCTACGAGCAGTACTTC.

This chain connects TRBV4-2 to TRBJ2-5; 7 bases are shared with TRBD2. Germline V gene data show CDR1 as LGHNA and CDR2 as YNFKEQ. V shed 0 bases, J shed 3 bases, and the junction held 4 bases outside the gene matches. The CDR3 is 15 amino acids. CDR3 residues: CASSQDRGGEETQYF. The CDR3 DNA sequence: TGTGCCAGCAGCCAAGATAGGGGAGGGGAAGAGACCCAGTACTTC.

This clonotype was picked up many times. V is TRBV11-2 and J is TRBJ2-1; 8 nucleotides match TRBD2. CDR1 is SGHAT and CDR2 is FQNNGV in the germline V gene. The CDR3 loop spans 15 amino acids. V lost 1 base, J lost 7 bases, and 6 bases stayed unmatched. The CDR3 region has the DNA TGTGCCAGCAGCTTAGGGGCTAGCGGGTTGAATGAGCAGTTCTTC. This gives the protein CASSLGASGLNEQFF.

Of note for this clonotype: One base away lies a much larger clone, so this may be a sequencing read error. The rearrangement joins TRBV3-1 to TRBJ2-7; D is unclear. This CDR3 contains 11 residues. The ends were cut back, 6 bases at V and 12 bases at J, with 15 bases in the middle. Germline values: CDR1 LGHDT, CDR2 YNNKEL (reference sequence). CDR3 sequence (DNA): TGTGCCAGCAGTAAAGATGAGACCCGGTACTTC. This sequence encodes CASSKDETRYF.